These 11 T cell receptor beta chains originate from one sample sequenced in a study of blood T cell repertoires in COVID-19. Sequencing was performed with immunoSEQ multiplex PCR; in TCRdb, only in-frame clones are kept and a portion is missing. The repertoire holds roughly 290,000 clones, around 89% seen once, with roughly 1.6% in the top ten. Specimen: PBMCs or T cells enriched from blood (not recorded which). All receptors come from a woman aged 18-29 years with acute COVID-19.

This chain connects TRBV19 to TRBJ2-7; 8 nucleotides line up with TRBD2. Germline CDR1 LNHDA, CDR2 SQIVND (reference sequence). V dropped 4 bases and J dropped 0; count of bases not matched to a gene: 11. The CDR3 covers 17 residues. The CDR3 region is CASSKQLAGPSSYEQYF. The CDR3 DNA reads as TGTGCCAGTAGTAAACAGCTAGCGGGTCCGAGCTCCTACGAGCAGTACTTC.

The genes are TRBV10-3 and TRBJ1-5; TRBD1 matches at 7 bases. Germline V gives CDR1 ENHRY, CDR2 SYGVKD. Trimming cost V 3 bases and J 7 bases; bases outside gene matches: 6. This CDR3 is built from 14 residues. CDR3 sequence: CAISDMQGDQPQHF. The CDR3, as DNA: TGTGCCATCAGTGATATGCAGGGGGACCAGCCCCAGCATTTT.

The V call is TRBV18, the J call TRBJ2-1; 7 nucleotides match TRBD2. This CDR3 comprises 15 residues. V shed 1 base, J shed 8 bases, and the junction held 8 bases outside the gene matches. Germline lookup yields CDR1 KGHSH and CDR2 LQKENI. CDR3 loop: CASSPLAGAGHEQFF. The CDR3 DNA reads as TGTGCCAGCTCACCACTCGCGGGAGCGGGCCATGAGCAGTTCTTC.

The chain joins TRBV19 to TRBJ2-2, with 7 bases identical to TRBD1. V lost 4 bases to trimming and J lost 6 bases; unmatched junction nucleotides: 8. CDR3 size: 15 residues. CDR1 is LNHDA, CDR2 SQIVND, per germline (reference sequence). This CDR3 reads CASSTHDRVSGELFF. The CDR3 DNA reads TGTGCCAGTAGTACCCACGACAGGGTTTCCGGGGAGCTGTTTTTT.

The chain has TRBV18 and TRBJ2-5; 7 nucleotides match TRBD1. The V segment lost 5 bases and the J segment 6 bases; nucleotides outside the gene matches: 12. This CDR3 spans 15 amino acids. Per germline, CDR1 KGHSH and CDR2 LQKENI. Written as DNA, the CDR3 is TGTGCCAGCTCAGCCTCACAGGGGATTATGAAGACCCAGTACTTC. It encodes CASSASQGIMKTQYF.

The DNA of the CDR3 is TGCGCCAGCAGCCGACAGGGCTCTGGAAACACCATATATTTT. Translating it yields CASSRQGSGNTIYF. This rearrangement joins TRBV4-1 to TRBJ1-3; 7 bases match TRBD1. The CDR3 contains 14 residues. The germline V gene encodes CDR1 MGHRA and CDR2 YSYEKL. The ends lost 4 bases at V and 0 bases at J; junction bases unmatched: 0.

V gene TRBV6-5 combines with J gene TRBJ2-3, with 10 bases identical to TRBD1. Trimming took 6 bases from V and 4 from J; bases not matched to a gene: 7. The CDR3 is 15 residues long. Germline V gene sequence: CDR1 MNHEY, CDR2 SVGAGI. CDR3 in DNA: TGTGCCAGCAGAGCTGACAGGGGGCTCTCAGATACGCAGTATTTT. Translating it yields CASRADRGLSDTQYF.

This chain joins TRBV12-5 and TRBJ2-7; 7 positions agree with TRBD1. This CDR3 spans 15 amino acids. Germline V gives CDR1 LGHNT, CDR2 FRNRAP. V lost 1 base to trimming and J lost 4 bases; unmatched junction nucleotides: 7. Here the CDR3 DNA reads TGTGCTAGTGGTTTGGAAGCGACAGGGCCGTACGAGCAGTACTTC. This encodes CASGLEATGPYEQYF.

This chain's CDR3 is CASSLDSTTDTQYF. The CDR3 nucleotides read TGCGCCAGCAGCTTAGACTCCACCACAGATACGCAGTATTTT. The chain employs TRBV5-1 and TRBJ2-3; the D is unclear. The CDR3 extends over 14 amino acids. Deletions cut 2 bases from V and 2 bases from J, with 9 bases between. CDR1 is SGHRS and CDR2 is YFSETQ in the germline V gene.

This rearrangement joins TRBV2 to TRBJ2-5; a possible D gene is TRBD1 (5 bases). Germline V gene lookup returns CDR1 SNHLY and CDR2 FYNNEI. The germline V and J ends were trimmed by 8 bases and 0 bases, with 13 bases remaining between them. The CDR3 consists of 14 residues. The CDR3: CASCPDTYQETQYF. The CDR3 DNA reads as TGTGCCAGCTGCCCGGACACCTACCAAGAGACCCAGTACTTC.

The J gene is TRBJ1-1, the V gene TRBV2, with a weak D call TRBD1 (6 bases). Germline V gives CDR1 SNHLY, CDR2 FYNNEI. Deletions cut 7 bases from V and 11 bases from J, with 17 bases between. The CDR3 has 12 residues. CDR3 nucleotides: TGTGCCAGCAATGGGGGCCAGGCTCTGGCTTTCTTT. It encodes CASNGGQALAFF.